The 26 T cell receptor beta chains below were found in one sample sequenced in a study of blood T cells in healthy people across ages. Sample-barcoded 5' priming and a J-beta primer mix drove a second PCR of about 7 to 12 cycles. TCRdb itself ran the 5' RACE reads through MiXCR, one entry per CDR3 protein. The profile shows hundreds of thousands of distinct CDR3 sequences, 58% of them singletons. Sequences were obtained from blood. The receptors were sampled from a man aged 25-40 years in good health.

This clonotype was seen a few times. This sequence joins TRBV9 and TRBJ2-7; TRBD2 agrees at 12 bases. CDR3 size: 16 residues. Germline V lookup: CDR1 SGDLS, CDR2 YYNGEE. With 2 bases clipped from V and 3 bases from J, the junction kept 6 bases outside the gene matches. CDR3 in DNA: TGTGCCAGCAGCGTGAGCCTAGCGGGAGGGGGCTACGAGCAGTACTTC. Its translation: CASSVSLAGGGYEQYF.

This clonotype was observed at least ten times. This sequence joins TRBV6-5 and TRBJ2-1; TRBD1 matches at 12 bases. V gave up 5 bases and J gave up 6 bases; unmatched junction bases: 5. In germline, CDR1 is MNHEY, CDR2 SVGAGI. The CDR3 has 15 residues. CDR3 residues: CASSAPGQGANEQFF. Written as DNA, the CDR3 is TGTGCCAGCAGTGCCCCGGGACAGGGGGCCAATGAGCAGTTCTTC.

V usage is TRBV25-1 and J usage is TRBJ2-5, with 11 positions matching TRBD1. CDR1 is MGHDK, CDR2 SYGVNS, per germline. The V segment lost 4 bases and the J segment 3 bases; nucleotides outside the gene matches: 19. There are 20 residues in the CDR3. This CDR3 is CASSGKDRGLRRGSKETQYF. In DNA, the CDR3 is TGTGCCAGCAGTGGGAAGGACAGGGGGCTAAGGCGTGGATCAAAAGAGACCCAGTACTTC.

The CDR3 nucleotides read TGTGCCAGCAGCCCCGGGTCCGACCGAACCTACGAGCAGTACTTC. Translation: CASSPGSDRTYEQYF. This rearrangement joins TRBV12-3 or TRBV12-4 to TRBJ2-5; D not certain. The last part of the DNA fits TRBJ2-7 better; the J call may be wrong. CDR3 length equals 15 residues.

This chain joins TRBV30 and TRBJ2-1; 10 bases are shared with TRBD2. CDR3 length equals 15 residues. The germline V gene has CDR1 GTSNPN and CDR2 SVGIG (reference sequence). Trimming took 3 bases from V and 4 from J; bases not matched to a gene: 6. CDR3 sequence reads: CAWSPAGGYYNEQFF. In nucleotides, the CDR3 is TGTGCCTGGAGCCCAGCGGGGGGGTATTACAATGAGCAGTTCTTC.

The V and J genes are TRBV6-5 and TRBJ2-1, with D perhaps TRBD2 (6 bases). Between the trimmed V and J ends, which lost 7 bases and 9 bases, there was a span of 16 bases. The CDR3 consists of 13 residues. Germline V lookup: CDR1 MNHEY, CDR2 SVGAGI. CDR3 amino acids: CASTEEGDGEQFF. For the CDR3, the DNA is TGTGCCAGCACCGAGGAGGGAGACGGTGAGCAGTTCTTC.

V gene TRBV27 combines with J gene TRBJ2-1; D gene uncertain. Per the germline V gene, CDR1 is MNHEY and CDR2 is SMNVEV (reference sequence). The CDR3 spans 16 residues. Trimming pared 5 bases from V and 10 bases from J, leaving 24 bases between. In DNA, the CDR3 is TGTGCCAGCAGTCTCTCCCCGGGCGGCATTCCTTGGGAGCAGTTCTTC. It is translated as CASSLSPGGIPWEQFF.

This chain joins TRBV3-1 and TRBJ1-1, with D possibly being TRBD1 (6 bases). From germline, CDR1 is LGHDT and CDR2 YNNKEL (reference sequence). The V end lost 3 bases, the J end lost 0 bases, and 11 bases lay between the germline ends. The CDR3 spans 15 residues. The CDR3 region has the DNA TGTGCCAGCAGCCATCCGGGACATATGAACACTGAAGCTTTCTTT. Amino acids: CASSHPGHMNTEAFF.

This clonotype showed up just a few times. V usage is TRBV20-1 and J usage is TRBJ2-3; D gene unclear. The CDR3 spans 12 residues. Germline V gene lookup returns CDR1 DFQATT and CDR2 SNEGSKA (reference sequence). Trimming took 1 base from V and 3 from J, leaving 5 bases between them. In DNA form, the CDR3 reads TGCAGTGCTAGAGCGCATACAGATACGCAGTATTTT. This gives the protein CSARAHTDTQYF.

A few counts support this clonotype. The chain has TRBV29-1 and TRBJ2-1; 7 bases match TRBD2. Germline values: CDR1 SQVTM, CDR2 ANQGSEA. Trimming at V came to 7 bases and at J to 0 bases, leaving 6 bases not matched to a gene. The CDR3 is made up of 14 amino acids. The DNA for the CDR3 is TGCAGCGCCGTGGGGGGGAGCTCCTACAATGAGCAGTTCTTC. Its protein product is CSAVGGSSYNEQFF.

This clonotype was counted a single time. The CDR3 DNA sequence: TGTGCCACCAGCAGAAAAGTCCGCGCGGACAATGAGCAGTTCTTC. Its translation: CATSRKVRADNEQFF. The rearrangement joins TRBV15 to TRBJ2-1; D gene unclear. The CDR3 runs to 15 residues. Germline V gives CDR1 LNHNV, CDR2 YYDKDF (reference sequence). V was cut by 2 bases and J by 5 bases, with 13 bases left in between.

This clonotype was observed a few times. The chain combines TRBV4-1 with TRBJ2-4, with unresolved D. Trimming cost V 7 bases and J 5 bases, with 9 bases left between them. The CDR3 consists of 12 residues. Germline-derived CDR1 and CDR2 are MGHRA and YSYEKL. CDR3 coding DNA: TGCGCCAGCACCGACGGAGAAAACATTCAGTACTTC. Protein: CASTDGENIQYF.

The rearrangement joins TRBV6-5 to TRBJ2-5, with D perhaps matching TRBD1 (5 bases). In germline, CDR1 is MNHEY, CDR2 SVGAGI. V was shortened by 5 bases and J by 5 bases, with 9 bases between the two germline ends. This CDR3 has 12 residues. The CDR3, as DNA: TGTGCCAGCAGTGCAGGGTGGGAGACCCAGTACTTC. Amino acids: CASSAGWETQYF.

The chain combines TRBV20-1 with TRBJ2-1; D might be TRBD2 (6 bases). Trimming stripped 7 bases from V and 13 bases from J, with 17 bases between. The CDR3 totals 11 residues. Germline V gene sequence: CDR1 DFQATT, CDR2 SNEGSKA (reference sequence). CDR3 in DNA: TGCAGTGAAAGGCGGGAAGAGACCCAGTTCTTC. Amino acid sequence: CSERREETQFF.

The J gene is TRBJ2-1, the V gene TRBV7-2, with 8 bases that match TRBD2. V was clipped by 4 bases and J by 6 bases; unmatched bases: 5. The CDR3 extends over 14 amino acids. The germline V gene has CDR1 SGHTA and CDR2 FQGNSA. Here the CDR3 reads CASSSQGLVNEQFF. The DNA for the CDR3 is TGTGCCAGCAGCTCCCAGGGACTAGTCAATGAGCAGTTCTTC.

This chain links TRBV7-2 with TRBJ2-3, with D hard to call. From germline, CDR1 is SGHTA and CDR2 FQGNSA. V shed 3 bases and J shed 2 bases, with 12 bases lying between them. CDR3 length: 15 amino acids. CDR3 protein: CASSFYSAPTDTQYF. DNA of the CDR3: TGTGCCAGCAGCTTTTACAGTGCCCCCACAGATACGCAGTATTTT.

The V gene is TRBV6-2 or TRBV6-3, the J gene TRBJ2-1, with D possibly being TRBD1 or TRBD2 (5 bases each). Germline CDR1 and CDR2: MNHEY and SVGEGT. With 3 bases removed from V and 8 bases from J, the gap between germline ends came to 11 bases. The CDR3 consists of 13 residues. The CDR3: CASSYGDRDEQFF. Written as DNA, the CDR3 is TGTGCCAGCAGTTATGGGGACCGCGATGAGCAGTTCTTC.

The rearrangement links TRBV20-1 to TRBJ2-5; perhaps TRBD2 as D (5 bases). Germline V gene sequence: CDR1 DFQATT, CDR2 SNEGSKA (reference sequence). Between the trimmed V and J ends, which lost 6 bases and 4 bases, there was a span of 12 bases. There are 12 residues in the CDR3. The CDR3 DNA sequence: TGCAGTGCCTCCCCCGGGGTAGAGACCCAGTACTTC. This translates into CSASPGVETQYF.

J is TRBJ2-7 and V is TRBV3-1, with D perhaps being TRBD1 or TRBD2 (5 bases each). CDR1 is LGHDT, CDR2 YNNKEL, per germline (reference sequence). V was trimmed by 2 bases and J by 0 bases, leaving 11 bases between them. The CDR3 is 15 residues long. CDR3 nucleotides: TGTGCCAGCAGCCAACCGGGACCGAACTCCTACGAGCAGTACTTC. It specifies CASSQPGPNSYEQYF.

This clonotype was detected once. The chain uses TRBV20-1 and TRBJ1-2; D call uncertain. Germline CDR1 reads DFQATT; CDR2 reads SNEGSKA (reference sequence). V lost 3 bases and J lost 3, with 11 bases in between. The CDR3 totals 13 residues. The DNA for the CDR3 is TGCAGTGCTAGTGACTCCTTTGACTATGGCTACACCTTC. It specifies CSASDSFDYGYTF.

V is TRBV11-3 and J is TRBJ2-1, with D perhaps matching TRBD1 (5 bases). Germline loops: CDR1 SGHNT, CDR2 YENEEA. CDR3 length: 17 residues. V was cut by 5 bases and J by 0 bases, with 17 bases left in between. The CDR3 loop reads CASSITRRGSSYNEQFF. The CDR3 nucleotides read TGTGCCAGCAGCATTACTCGAAGGGGTAGCTCCTACAATGAGCAGTTCTTC.

V usage is TRBV4-1 and J usage is TRBJ2-1, with TRBD2 as a possible D gene (5 bases). V gave up 1 base and J gave up 4 bases, with 20 bases separating them. CDR1 is MGHRA, CDR2 YSYEKL, per germline. The CDR3 runs to 18 residues. In DNA, the CDR3 is TGCGCCAGCAGCCAAGGTGGCCCTCAGGACTTAGGGTACAATGAGCAGTTCTTC. The encoded protein is CASSQGGPQDLGYNEQFF.

This clonotype was detected only a few times. V and J are TRBV20-1 and TRBJ1-2; weak D call: TRBD1 (5 bases). Germline values: CDR1 DFQATT, CDR2 SNEGSKA (reference sequence). Between the trimmed V and J ends, which lost 3 bases and 1 base, there was a span of 12 bases. The CDR3 runs 14 residues. The CDR3 loop is CSARGQGYNYGYTF. In DNA form, the CDR3 reads TGCAGTGCTAGGGGTCAGGGTTATAACTATGGCTACACCTTC.

The rearrangement joins TRBV20-1 to TRBJ1-2; tentatively, D is TRBD1 (5 bases). Germline CDR1 reads DFQATT; CDR2 reads SNEGSKA (reference sequence). The CDR3 loop spans 12 amino acids. With 3 bases removed from V and 4 bases from J, the gap between germline ends came to 9 bases. The CDR3 is CSASTGTYGYTF. The CDR3 nucleotides read TGCAGTGCTAGTACAGGAACCTATGGCTACACCTTC.

The chain employs TRBV3-1 and TRBJ2-1; D remains ambiguous. The end of the DNA fits TRBJ2-7 better, so the J call may be wrong. CDR1 and CDR2 from the germline V gene are LGHDT and YNNKEL (reference sequence). The CDR3 contains 13 residues. The CDR3 DNA reads as TGTGCCAGCAAAGAGGAAAACTACAATGAGCAGTACTTC. Encoded protein: CASKEENYNEQYF.

The chain employs TRBV15 and TRBJ1-2; D not resolved. Between the trimmed V and J ends, which lost 0 bases and 1 base, there was a span of 3 bases. This CDR3 spans 13 amino acids. Germline V lookup: CDR1 LNHNV, CDR2 YYDKDF (reference sequence). The chain's CDR3 is CATSRDINYGYTF. For the CDR3, the DNA is TGTGCCACCAGCAGAGACATTAACTATGGCTACACCTTC. Combining the CDR3 with reference TRBV15 and TRBJ1-2 gives the whole variable domain DAMVIQNPRYQVTQFGKPVTLSCSQTLNHNVMYWYQQKSSQAPKLLFHYYDKDFNNEADTPDNFQSRRPNTSFCFLDIRSPGLGDTAMYLCATSRDINYGYTFGSGTRLTVV.